This T cell receptor beta chain emerged from a study of T cells in Graves' hyperthyroidism and ophthalmopathy. The CDR3 length is 12 residues. Germline-derived CDR1 and CDR2 are SQVTM and ANQGSEA. The ends lost 8 bases at V and 7 bases at J; junction bases unmatched: 6. The source material, RNA transcripts, was used to amplify TCR beta CDR3 regions. The HTBI set primed first-round TCR CDR3 RT-PCR. TCRdb re-analysed the multiplex PCR reads in MiXCR, keeping a single row per CDR3 protein. The table has roughly 500,000 distinct CDR3 sequences, 46% seen once; the top ten hold about two fifths. This clonotype occurred once.

The material sequenced was peripheral blood or thyroid tissue (not recorded which). The rearrangement links TRBV29-1 to TRBJ1-2, with TRBD1 matching 11 bases. The clonotype was recovered from an adult woman with Graves' disease, either hyperthyroidism or ophthalmopathy (not recorded which). CDR3 DNA: TGCAGCTTTGGACAGGGGGCGGGTGGCTACACCTTC. Protein product: CSFGQGAGGYTF. The variable domain in full, with the rest retrieved from reference TRBV29-1 and TRBJ1-2, is SAVISQKPSRDICQRGTSLTIQCQVDSQVTMMFWYRQQPGQSLTLIATANQGSEATYESGFVIDKFPISRPNLTFSTLTVSNMSPEDSSIYLCSFGQGAGGYTFGSGTRLTVV.